The present T cell receptor beta chain was sequenced within a study of CD8 T cells in ankylosing spondylitis. Broader study findings: A motif in TCR beta, a set of roughly eight highly homologous variants, appeared characteristic of ankylosing spondylitis blood.

V lost 1 base to trimming and J lost 0 bases, with 22 bases between them. Germline-derived CDR1 and CDR2 are SGHAT and FQDESV (reference sequence). CDR3 length: 20 amino acids. As concerns this clonotype: Its antigen remains unidentified.

Scientists made TCR beta libraries using quantitative 5'-RACE with molecular barcodes. Via MiXCR, TCRdb re-called the 5' RACE reads, giving one row per CDR3 protein. The sample includes about 240,000 distinct CDR3 sequences, roughly a tenth seen only once; the top ten take around 7%. The sequenced sample was blood, either unsorted or a sorted T cell fraction (not recorded which). The sequence came from a male donor with ankylosing spondylitis or in good health (not recorded which). J is TRBJ2-4 and V is TRBV11-1; D perhaps matches TRBD2 (6 bases). CDR3 sequence (DNA): TGTGCCAGCAGCTTAGAGTGGGGGGACGCACGACTCCTAGCCAAAAACATTCAGTACTTC. It encodes CASSLEWGDARLLAKNIQYF.